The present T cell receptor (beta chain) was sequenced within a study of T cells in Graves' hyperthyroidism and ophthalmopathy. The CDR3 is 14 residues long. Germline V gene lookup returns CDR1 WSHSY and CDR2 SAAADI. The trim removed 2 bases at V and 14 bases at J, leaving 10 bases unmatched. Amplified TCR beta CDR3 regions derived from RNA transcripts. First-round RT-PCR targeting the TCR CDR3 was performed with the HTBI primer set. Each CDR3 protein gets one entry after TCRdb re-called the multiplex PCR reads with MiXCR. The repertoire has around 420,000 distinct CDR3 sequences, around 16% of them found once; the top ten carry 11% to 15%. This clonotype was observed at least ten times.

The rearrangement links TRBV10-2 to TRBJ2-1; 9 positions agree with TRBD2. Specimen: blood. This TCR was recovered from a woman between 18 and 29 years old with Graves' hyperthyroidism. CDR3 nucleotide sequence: TGCGCCAGCAGTGAGAAAGGTAGCGGGGGCCGGGAGTTCTTC. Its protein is CASSEKGSGGREFF.